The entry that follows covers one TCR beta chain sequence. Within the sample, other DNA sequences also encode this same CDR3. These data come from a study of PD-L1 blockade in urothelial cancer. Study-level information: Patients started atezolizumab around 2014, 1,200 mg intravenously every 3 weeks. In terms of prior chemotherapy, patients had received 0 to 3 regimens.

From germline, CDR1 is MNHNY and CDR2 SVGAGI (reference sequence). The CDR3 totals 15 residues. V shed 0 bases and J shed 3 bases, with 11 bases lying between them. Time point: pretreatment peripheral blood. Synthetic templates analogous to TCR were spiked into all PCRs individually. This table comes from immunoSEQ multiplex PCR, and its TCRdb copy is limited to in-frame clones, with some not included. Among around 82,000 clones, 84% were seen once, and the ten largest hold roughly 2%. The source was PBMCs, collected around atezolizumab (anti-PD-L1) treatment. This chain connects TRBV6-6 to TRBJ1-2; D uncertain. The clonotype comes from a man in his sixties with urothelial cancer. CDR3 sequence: CASSYSTGGDYGYTF. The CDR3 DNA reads TGTGCCAGCAGTTACTCGACGGGCGGGGACTATGGCTACACCTTC.